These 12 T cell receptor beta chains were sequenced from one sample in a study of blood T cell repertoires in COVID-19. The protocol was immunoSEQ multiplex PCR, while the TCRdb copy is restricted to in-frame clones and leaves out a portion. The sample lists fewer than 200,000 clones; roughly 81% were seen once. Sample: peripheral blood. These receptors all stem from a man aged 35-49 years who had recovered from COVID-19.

The CDR3 loop is CATQKRAGSYEQYF. CDR3 nucleotides: TGTGCCACCCAAAAGCGGGCCGGCTCCTACGAGCAGTACTTC. This chain uses TRBV28 with TRBJ2-7; a weak D match, TRBD2 (6 bases). V lost 10 bases, J lost 0 bases, and 16 bases lay in between. This CDR3 comprises 14 residues. Germline values: CDR1 MDHEN, CDR2 SYDVKM.

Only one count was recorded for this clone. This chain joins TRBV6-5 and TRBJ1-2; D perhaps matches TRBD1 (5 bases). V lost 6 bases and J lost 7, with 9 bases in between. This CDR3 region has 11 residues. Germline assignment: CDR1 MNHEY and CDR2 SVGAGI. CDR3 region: CASRDSPGYTF. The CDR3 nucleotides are TGTGCCAGCAGAGACAGTCCTGGCTACACCTTC.

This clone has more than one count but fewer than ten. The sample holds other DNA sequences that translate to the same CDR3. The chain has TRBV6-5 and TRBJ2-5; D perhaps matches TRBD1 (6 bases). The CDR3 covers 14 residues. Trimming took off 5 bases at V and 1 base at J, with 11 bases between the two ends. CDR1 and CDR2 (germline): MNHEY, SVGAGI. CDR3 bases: TGTGCCAGCAGTCCCCAGGGGTCCCAAGAGACCCAGTACTTC. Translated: CASSPQGSQETQYF.

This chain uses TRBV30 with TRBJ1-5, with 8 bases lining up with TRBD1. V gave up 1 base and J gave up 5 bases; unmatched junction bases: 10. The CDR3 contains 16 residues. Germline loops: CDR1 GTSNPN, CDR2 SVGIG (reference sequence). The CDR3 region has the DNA TGTGCCTGGAGTGGACTGACCGGGACAGGCGATCAGCCCCAGCATTTT. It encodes CAWSGLTGTGDQPQHF.

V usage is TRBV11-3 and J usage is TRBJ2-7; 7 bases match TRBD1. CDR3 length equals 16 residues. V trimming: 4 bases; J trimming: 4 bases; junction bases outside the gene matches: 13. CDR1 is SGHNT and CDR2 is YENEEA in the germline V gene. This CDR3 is CASSSRAGGYGYEQYF. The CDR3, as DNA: TGTGCCAGCAGCTCCCGAGCAGGGGGTTATGGTTACGAGCAGTACTTC.

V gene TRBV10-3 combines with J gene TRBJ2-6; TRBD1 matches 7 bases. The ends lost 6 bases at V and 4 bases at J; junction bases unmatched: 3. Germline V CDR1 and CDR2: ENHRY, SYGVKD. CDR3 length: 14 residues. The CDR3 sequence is CAIRQGSGANVLTF. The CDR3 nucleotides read TGTGCCATCAGACAGGGGAGCGGGGCCAACGTCCTGACTTTC.

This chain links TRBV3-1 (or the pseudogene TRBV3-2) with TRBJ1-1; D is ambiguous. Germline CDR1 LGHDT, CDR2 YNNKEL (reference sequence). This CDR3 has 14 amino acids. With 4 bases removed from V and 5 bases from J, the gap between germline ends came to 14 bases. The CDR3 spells CASSPPLRDTEAFF. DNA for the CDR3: TGTGCCAGCAGCCCCCCGTTGAGGGATACTGAAGCTTTCTTT.

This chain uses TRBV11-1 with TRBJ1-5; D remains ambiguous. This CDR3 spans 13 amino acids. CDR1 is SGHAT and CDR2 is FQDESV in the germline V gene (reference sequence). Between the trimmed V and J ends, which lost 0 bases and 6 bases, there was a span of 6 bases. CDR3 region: CASSLAPGQPQHF. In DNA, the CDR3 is TGTGCCAGCAGCTTAGCACCGGGTCAGCCCCAGCATTTT. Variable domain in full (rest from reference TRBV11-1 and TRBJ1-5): EAEVAQSPRYKITEKSQAVAFWCDPISGHATLYWYRQILGQGPELLVQFQDESVVDDSQLPKDRFSAERLKGVDSTLKIQPAELGDSAMYLCASSLAPGQPQHFGDGTRLSIL.

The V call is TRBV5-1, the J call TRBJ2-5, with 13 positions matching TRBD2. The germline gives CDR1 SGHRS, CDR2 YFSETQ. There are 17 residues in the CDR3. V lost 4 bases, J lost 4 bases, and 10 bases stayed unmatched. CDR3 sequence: CASSQGLAGDGRETQYF. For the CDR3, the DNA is TGCGCCAGCAGCCAAGGACTAGCGGGAGACGGACGAGAGACCCAGTACTTC. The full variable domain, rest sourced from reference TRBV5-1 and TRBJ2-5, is KAGVTQTPRYLIKTRGQQVTLSCSPISGHRSVSWYQQTPGQGLQFLFEYFSETQRNKGNFPGRFSGRQFSNSRSEMNVSTLELGDSALYLCASSQGLAGDGRETQYFGPGTRLLVL.

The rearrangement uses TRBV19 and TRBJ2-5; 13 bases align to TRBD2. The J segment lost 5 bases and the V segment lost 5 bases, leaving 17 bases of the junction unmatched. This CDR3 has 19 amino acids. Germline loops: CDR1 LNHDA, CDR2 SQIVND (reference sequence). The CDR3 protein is CASSPTRTSGSGGLETQYF. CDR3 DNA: TGTGCCAGTAGTCCCACGCGGACTAGCGGGAGTGGAGGTTTGGAGACCCAGTACTTC.

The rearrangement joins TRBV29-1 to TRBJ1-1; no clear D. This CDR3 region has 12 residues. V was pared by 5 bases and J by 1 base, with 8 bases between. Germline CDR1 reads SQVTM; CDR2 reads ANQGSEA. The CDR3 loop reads CSVFRRNTEAFF. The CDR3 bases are TGCAGCGTTTTTCGTCGGAACACTGAAGCTTTCTTT.

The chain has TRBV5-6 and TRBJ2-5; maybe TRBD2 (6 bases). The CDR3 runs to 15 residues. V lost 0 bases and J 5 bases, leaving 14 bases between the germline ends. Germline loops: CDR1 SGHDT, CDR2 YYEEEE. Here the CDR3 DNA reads TGTGCCAGCAGCTTGGACGTAGGGGCGGGGGAGACCCAGTACTTC. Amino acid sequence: CASSLDVGAGETQYF.